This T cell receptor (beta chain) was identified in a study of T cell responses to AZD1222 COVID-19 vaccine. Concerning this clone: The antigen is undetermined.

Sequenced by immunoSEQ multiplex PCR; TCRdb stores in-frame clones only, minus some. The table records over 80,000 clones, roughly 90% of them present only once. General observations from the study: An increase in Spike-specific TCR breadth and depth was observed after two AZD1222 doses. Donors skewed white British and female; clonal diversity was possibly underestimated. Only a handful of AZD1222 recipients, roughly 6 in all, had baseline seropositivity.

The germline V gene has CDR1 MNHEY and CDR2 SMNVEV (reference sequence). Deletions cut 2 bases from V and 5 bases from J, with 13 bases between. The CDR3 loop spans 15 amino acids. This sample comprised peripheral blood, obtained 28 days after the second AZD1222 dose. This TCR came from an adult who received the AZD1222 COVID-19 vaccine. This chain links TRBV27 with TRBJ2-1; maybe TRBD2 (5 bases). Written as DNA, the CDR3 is TGTGCCAGCAGTTTACGGGGTTTTGGGGACAATGAGCAGTTCTTC. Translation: CASSLRGFGDNEQFF.